This T cell receptor beta chain was obtained from a study of shared clonotypes between healthy human individuals. CDR3 length: 21 amino acids. The V gene lost 4 bases and the J gene lost 3 bases, with 35 bases spanning the gap. Germline CDR1 is SGHRS and CDR2 is YFSETQ. Only in-frame clones appear in the TCRdb table, and some are missing; sequencing was by immunoSEQ multiplex PCR. The table records about 2.5 million clones, about nine tenths of them present only once. This sequence was found in a man aged 18 to 29 in good health. Some clones in this sample may be carry-over from other donors' samples. The V call is TRBV5-1, the J call TRBJ2-7; TRBD2 might be the D (6 bases). The sequenced sample was naive CD4+ T cells from PBMCs. Subset given: CD45RA+ positively selected. The CDR3 region has the DNA TGCGCCAGCAGCCGCCATCCCGTCGAAGGGGCAGGCGGGCGGGGCTACTACGAGCAGTACTTC. Residues: CASSRHPVEGAGGRGYYEQYF.